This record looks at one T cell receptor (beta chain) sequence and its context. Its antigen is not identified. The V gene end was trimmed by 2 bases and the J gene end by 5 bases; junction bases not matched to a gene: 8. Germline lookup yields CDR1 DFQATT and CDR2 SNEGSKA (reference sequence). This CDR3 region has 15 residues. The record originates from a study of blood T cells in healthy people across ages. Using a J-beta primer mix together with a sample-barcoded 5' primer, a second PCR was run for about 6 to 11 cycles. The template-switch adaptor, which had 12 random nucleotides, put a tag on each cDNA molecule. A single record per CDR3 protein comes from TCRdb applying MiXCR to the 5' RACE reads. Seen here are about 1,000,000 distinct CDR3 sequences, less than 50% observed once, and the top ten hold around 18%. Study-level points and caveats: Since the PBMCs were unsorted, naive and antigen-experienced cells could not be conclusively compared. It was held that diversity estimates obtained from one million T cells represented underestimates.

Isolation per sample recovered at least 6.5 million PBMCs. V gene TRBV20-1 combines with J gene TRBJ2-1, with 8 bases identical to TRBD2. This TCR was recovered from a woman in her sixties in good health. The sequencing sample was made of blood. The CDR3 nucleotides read TGCAGTGCTAGAAGAGCGGGAGCATGGGACAATGAGCAGTTCTTC. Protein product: CSARRAGAWDNEQFF.